These 2 T cell receptor beta chains originate from one sample sequenced in a study of blood T cells in healthy people across ages. A second PCR of about 7 to 12 cycles used a sample-barcoded 5' primer and a J-beta primer mix. MiXCR, run by TCRdb on the 5' RACE reads, gives a single entry per CDR3 protein. The sample has 1.2 million to 1.5 million distinct CDR3 sequences; 55% to 75% are singletons. The sample taken for sequencing was blood. These receptors originate from a man younger than 30 in good health.

The rearrangement links TRBV6-2 or TRBV6-3 to TRBJ2-1; 7 bases map to TRBD1. Germline trimming cut 10 bases from V and 3 bases from J; bases unmatched to any gene: 18. Germline CDR1 and CDR2: MNHEY and SVGEGT. This CDR3 has 17 amino acids. The CDR3 DNA sequence: TGTGCCACCAGGGATACCCCAGGACAGGTACGCTACAATGAGCAGTTCTTC. Its translation is CATRDTPGQVRYNEQFF.

The rearrangement links TRBV10-2 to TRBJ2-1, with 12 bases fitting TRBD2. Trimming took 1 base from V and 0 from J; bases not matched to a gene: 1. The CDR3 runs to 17 residues. Germline assignment: CDR1 WSHSY and CDR2 SAAADI. CDR3 in DNA: TGCGCCAGCAGTGAGTTGACTAGCGGGAGCTCCTACAATGAGCAGTTCTTC. It codes for CASSELTSGSSYNEQFF.